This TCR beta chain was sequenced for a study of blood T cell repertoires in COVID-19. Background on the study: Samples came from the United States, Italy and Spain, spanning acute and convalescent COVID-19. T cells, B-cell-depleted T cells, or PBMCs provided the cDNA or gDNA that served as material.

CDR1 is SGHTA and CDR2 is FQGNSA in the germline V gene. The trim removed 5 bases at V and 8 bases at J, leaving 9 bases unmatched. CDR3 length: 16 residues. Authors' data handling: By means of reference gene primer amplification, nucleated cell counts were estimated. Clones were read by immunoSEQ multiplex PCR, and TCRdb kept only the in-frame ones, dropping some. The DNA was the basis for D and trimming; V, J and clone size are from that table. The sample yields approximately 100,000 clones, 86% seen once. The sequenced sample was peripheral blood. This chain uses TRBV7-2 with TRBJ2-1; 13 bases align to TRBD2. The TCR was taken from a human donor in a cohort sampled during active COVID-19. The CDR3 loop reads CASSVSGGLAGHEQFF. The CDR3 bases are TGTGCCAGCAGCGTAAGTGGGGGACTAGCGGGACATGAGCAGTTCTTC. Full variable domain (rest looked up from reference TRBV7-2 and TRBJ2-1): GAGVSQSPSNKVTEKGKDVELRCDPISGHTALYWYRQSLGQGLEFLIYFQGNSAPDKSGLPSDRFSAERTGGSVSTLTIQRTQQEDSAVYLCASSVSGGLAGHEQFFGPGTRLTVL.